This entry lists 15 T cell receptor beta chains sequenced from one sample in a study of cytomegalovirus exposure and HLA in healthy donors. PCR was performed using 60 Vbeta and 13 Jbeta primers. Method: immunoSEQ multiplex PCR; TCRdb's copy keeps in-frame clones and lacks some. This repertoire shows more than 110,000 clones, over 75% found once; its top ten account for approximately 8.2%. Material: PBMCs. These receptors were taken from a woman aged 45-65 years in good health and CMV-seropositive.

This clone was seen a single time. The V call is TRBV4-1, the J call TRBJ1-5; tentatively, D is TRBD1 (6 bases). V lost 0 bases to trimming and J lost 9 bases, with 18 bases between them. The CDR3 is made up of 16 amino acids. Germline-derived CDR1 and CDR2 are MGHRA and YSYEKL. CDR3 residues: CASSQDFRQANWPQHF. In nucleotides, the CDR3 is TGCGCCAGCAGCCAAGACTTTCGACAGGCAAATTGGCCCCAGCATTTT.

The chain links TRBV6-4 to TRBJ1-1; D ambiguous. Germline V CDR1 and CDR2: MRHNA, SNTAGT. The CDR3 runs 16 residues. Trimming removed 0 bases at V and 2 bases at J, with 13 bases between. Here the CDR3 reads CASSDSTFAVNTEAFF. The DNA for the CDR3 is TGTGCCAGCAGTGACTCAACTTTTGCGGTTAACACTGAAGCTTTCTTT.

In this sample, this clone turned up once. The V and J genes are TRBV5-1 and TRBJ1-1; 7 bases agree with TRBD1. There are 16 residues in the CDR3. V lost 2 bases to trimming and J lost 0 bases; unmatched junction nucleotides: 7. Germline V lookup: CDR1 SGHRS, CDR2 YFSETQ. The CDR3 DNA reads TGCGCCAGCAGCTTAGGGACAGCTAACATGAACACTGAAGCTTTCTTT. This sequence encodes CASSLGTANMNTEAFF.

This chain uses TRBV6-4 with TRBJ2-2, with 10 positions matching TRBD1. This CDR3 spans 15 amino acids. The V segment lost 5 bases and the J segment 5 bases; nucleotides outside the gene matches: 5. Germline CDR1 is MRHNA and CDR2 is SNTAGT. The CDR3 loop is CASSPGQGNTGELFF. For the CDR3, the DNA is TGTGCCAGCAGTCCGGGACAGGGGAATACCGGGGAGCTGTTTTTT.

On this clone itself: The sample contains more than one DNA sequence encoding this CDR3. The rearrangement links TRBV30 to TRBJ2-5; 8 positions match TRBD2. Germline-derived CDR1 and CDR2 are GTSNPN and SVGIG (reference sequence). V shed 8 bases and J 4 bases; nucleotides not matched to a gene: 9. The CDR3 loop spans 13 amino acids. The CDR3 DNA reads TGTGCCGGCGAAGCGGGGGTCGGAGAGACCCAGTACTTC. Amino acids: CAGEAGVGETQYF.

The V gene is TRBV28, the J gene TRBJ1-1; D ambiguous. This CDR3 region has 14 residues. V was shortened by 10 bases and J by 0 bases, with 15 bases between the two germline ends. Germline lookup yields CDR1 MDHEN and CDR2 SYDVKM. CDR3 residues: CATEAPGVNTEAFF. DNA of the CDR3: TGTGCCACCGAGGCCCCGGGAGTGAACACTGAAGCTTTCTTT.

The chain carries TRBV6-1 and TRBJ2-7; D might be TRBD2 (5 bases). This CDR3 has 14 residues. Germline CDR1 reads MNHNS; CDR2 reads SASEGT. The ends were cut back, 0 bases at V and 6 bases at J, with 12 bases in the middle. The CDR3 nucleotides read TGTGCCAGCAGTGAAGCCGAGGGTGTTCGCGAGCAGTACTTC. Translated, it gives CASSEAEGVREQYF.

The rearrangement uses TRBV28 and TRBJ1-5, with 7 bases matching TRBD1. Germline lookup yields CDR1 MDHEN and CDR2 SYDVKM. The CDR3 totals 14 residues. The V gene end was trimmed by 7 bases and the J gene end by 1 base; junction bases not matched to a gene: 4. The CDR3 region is CASKQQGSNQPQHF. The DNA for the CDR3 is TGTGCCAGCAAACAACAGGGGAGCAATCAGCCCCAGCATTTT. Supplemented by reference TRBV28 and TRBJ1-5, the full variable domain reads DVKVTQSSRYLVKRTGEKVFLECVQDMDHENMFWYRQDPGLGLRLIYFSYDVKMKEKGDIPEGYSVSREKKERFSLILESASTNQTSMYLCASKQQGSNQPQHFGDGTRLSIL.

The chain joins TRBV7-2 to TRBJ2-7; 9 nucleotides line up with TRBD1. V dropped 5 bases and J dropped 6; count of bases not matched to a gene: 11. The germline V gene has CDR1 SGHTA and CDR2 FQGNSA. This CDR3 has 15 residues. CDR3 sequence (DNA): TGTGCCAGCAGCCGGGGGGACAGGGAGGGAGGCGAGCAGTACTTC. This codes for CASSRGDREGGEQYF.

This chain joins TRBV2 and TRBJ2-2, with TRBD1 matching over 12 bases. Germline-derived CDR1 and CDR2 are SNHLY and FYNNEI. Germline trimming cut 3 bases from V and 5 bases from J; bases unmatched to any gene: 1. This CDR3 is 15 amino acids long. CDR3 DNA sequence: TGTGCCAGCAGTGAGGGACAGGGGGCGACCGGGGAGCTGTTTTTT. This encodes CASSEGQGATGELFF. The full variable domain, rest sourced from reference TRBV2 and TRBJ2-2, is EPEVTQTPSHQVTQMGQEVILRCVPISNHLYFYWYRQILGQKVEFLVSFYNNEISEKSEIFDDQFSVERPDGSNFTLKIRSTKLEDSAMYFCASSEGQGATGELFFGEGSRLTVL.

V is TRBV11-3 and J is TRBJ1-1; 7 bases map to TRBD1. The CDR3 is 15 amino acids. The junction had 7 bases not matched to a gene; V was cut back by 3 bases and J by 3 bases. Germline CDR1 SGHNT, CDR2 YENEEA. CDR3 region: CASSFGGTEYTEAFF. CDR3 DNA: TGTGCCAGCAGCTTTGGGGGGACAGAGTACACTGAAGCTTTCTTT. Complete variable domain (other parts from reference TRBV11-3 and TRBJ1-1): EAGVVQSPRYKIIEKKQPVAFWCNPISGHNTLYWYLQNLGQGPELLIRYENEEAVDDSQLPKDRFSAERLKGVDSTLKIQPAELGDSAVYLCASSFGGTEYTEAFFGQGTRLTVV.

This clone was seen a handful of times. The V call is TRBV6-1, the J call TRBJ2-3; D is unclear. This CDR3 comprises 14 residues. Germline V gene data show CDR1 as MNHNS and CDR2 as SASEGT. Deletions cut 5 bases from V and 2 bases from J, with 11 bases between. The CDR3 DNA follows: TGTGCCAGCAGTAAATTGACTTACACAGATACGCAGTATTTT. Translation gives CASSKLTYTDTQYF.

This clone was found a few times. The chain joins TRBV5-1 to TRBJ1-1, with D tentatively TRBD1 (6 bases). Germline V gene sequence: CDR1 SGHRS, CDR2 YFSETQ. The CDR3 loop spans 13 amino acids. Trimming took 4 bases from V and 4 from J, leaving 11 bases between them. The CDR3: CASSIDRFTEAFF. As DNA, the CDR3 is TGCGCCAGCAGCATTGACAGGTTCACTGAAGCTTTCTTT.

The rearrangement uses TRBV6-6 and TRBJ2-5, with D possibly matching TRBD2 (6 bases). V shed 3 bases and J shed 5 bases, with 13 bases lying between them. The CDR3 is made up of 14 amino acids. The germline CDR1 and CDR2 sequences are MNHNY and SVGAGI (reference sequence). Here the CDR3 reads CASSYSSVGETQYF. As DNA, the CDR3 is TGTGCCAGCAGTTATTCTAGCGTAGGGGAGACCCAGTACTTC.

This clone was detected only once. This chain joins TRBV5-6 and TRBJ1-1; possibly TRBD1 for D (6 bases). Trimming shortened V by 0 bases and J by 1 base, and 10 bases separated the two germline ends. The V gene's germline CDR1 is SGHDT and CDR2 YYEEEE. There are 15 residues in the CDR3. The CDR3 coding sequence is TGTGCCAGCAGCTTGGGGGGACACTCGAACACTGAAGCTTTCTTT. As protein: CASSLGGHSNTEAFF.